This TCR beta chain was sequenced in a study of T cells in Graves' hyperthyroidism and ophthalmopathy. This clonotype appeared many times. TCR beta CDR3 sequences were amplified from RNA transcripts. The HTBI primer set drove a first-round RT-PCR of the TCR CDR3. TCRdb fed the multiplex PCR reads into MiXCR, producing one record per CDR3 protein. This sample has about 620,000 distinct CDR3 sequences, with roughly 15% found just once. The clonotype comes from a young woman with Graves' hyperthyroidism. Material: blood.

The CDR3 here is CASSPTSGRSYNEQFF. The CDR3 DNA follows: TGTGCCAGCAGTCCGACTAGCGGGAGATCCTACAATGAGCAGTTCTTC. The genes are TRBV12-3 or TRBV12-4 and TRBJ2-1; TRBD2 agrees at 12 bases. The CDR3 has 16 amino acids. Germline trimming cut 5 bases from V and 1 base from J; bases unmatched to any gene: 3.